This T cell receptor beta chain was sequenced during a study of T cells after posttransplantation cyclophosphamide (dated by TCRdb to 2016 to 2017). For context, the study as a whole: The study tracked T cell repertoire reconstitution by TRB sequencing after myeloablative bone marrow transplantation using posttransplantation cyclophosphamide as GVHD prophylaxis. Samples from about 33 PTCy-treated patients, along with samples from about 17 of their related bone marrow donors, underwent antigen receptor sequencing. Because TRA and TRB clonality were tightly correlated in nine or ten samples, subsequent TCR analyses were focused on TRB only. Blood from every one of the roughly 35 PTCy patients who had 1-year posttransplant specimens underwent TRB sequencing. In 3 patients, up to about 3 additional blood samples taken between 2 and 5.2 years after transplant also underwent TRB sequencing, as did pretransplant blood from 4 patients. Public TRB sequences were queried against a database of over 3,600 sequences associated with responses to pathogens, tumor antigens, self-antigens and alloantigens.

Study-level results and caveats: Across 40 to 55 patients, TRB clonality was highly associated with recipient CMV seropositivity and CMV reactivation, and PTCy diversity was similar to diversity in CNI/methotrexate controls. The TRB repertoires of T cells infiltrating skin or the GI tract showed only limited overlap with the TRB repertoires found in blood. Donor-recipient similarity was low at 1-2 months but increased during the first year, and donor CD8+ memory clones often dominated later blood repertoires.

Reading the label with the study, this specimen's treatment or condition is: high-dose cyclophosphamide on days +3 and +4 as single-agent GVHD prophylaxis. For conditioning, the PTCy patients got busulfan and fludarabine, then a related or unrelated marrow graft, followed by cyclophosphamide on days +3 and +4. The PTCy-treated patients were enrolled in a prospective multi-institutional clinical trial. Peripheral blood and bone marrow mononuclear cells were isolated by Ficoll-Hypaque density centrifugation and cryopreserved. A remark on this clone: Its antigen is still unknown. No base-level quality is on record; no much larger clone is a single base apart.

TRB sequencing was run on genomic DNA with either the immunoSEQ assay at survey resolution or the hsTCRB kit. The authors' analysis ran thus. Initial read processing used immunoSEQ software, and repertoire analyses used the LymphoSeq R package. For each TRB dataset, clonality was calculated as 1 minus normalized Shannon entropy, and the Gini coefficient was computed as well. To infer phenotypes in unsorted samples, TRB sequences from sorted subsets of the recipient or donor were mapped onto the unsorted samples of the same recipient. The immuneACCESS repertoire file appears here via TCRdb, limited to in-frame rearrangements. These files lack a portion of the clones; in checked studies, under half of the deficit traces to unresolved V genes, and the cause of the others is not known. V, J and clone size are taken as reported in that table, and D and trimming were inferred from the DNA itself. The sample yields around 10,000 clones; 70% to 90% were counted once. The ten top clones hold 15% of the sample.

Germline trimming: 2 bases from V, 6 bases from J; junction bases outside gene matches: 6. The CDR3 runs 15 amino acids, cysteine and phenylalanine included. The DNA shown is the 45-base CDR3, in frame from base 1. CDR1 and CDR2, per the germline V gene, are MNHEY and SVGAGI. The receptor comes from a female patient between 50 and 59 years old who received an allogeneic stem cell transplant from a related donor, was CMV-positive, and had no GVHD. After a transplant, some T cells may be the graft donor's own cells. This material consisted of PBMCs, taken roughly 1,800 days after allogeneic stem cell transplant with posttransplant cyclophosphamide. The rearrangement joined TRBV6-5 to TRBJ2-2, and 7 bases in between align with TRBD1. The sequenced DNA: TGTGCCAGCAGTTACAGGGGGCAACCCCCCGGGGAGCTGTTTTTT. This translates into CASSYRGQPPGELFF.